This TCR beta chain appears in the sequencing data of a study of neurological immune-mediated disorders. The output of every sequencing run exceeded 190 million TCR-beta sequences, derived from 15-18 subjects. TCRdb fed the 5' RACE reads into MiXCR, producing one record per CDR3 protein. The table lists more than 30,000 distinct CDR3 sequences, 10% to 15% of them singletons. The length of the CDR3 is 18 residues. The trim removed 0 bases at V and 7 bases at J, leaving 10 bases unmatched. Germline V lookup: CDR1 LGHNA, CDR2 YNFKEQ. The time point: technical triplicate 2. The study built sorted libraries from more than 900,000 CD4+ or CD8+ T cells. Many counts were recorded for this clonotype.

This sequence was found in a female donor with HTLV-1-associated myelopathy (HAM/TSP). The chain combines TRBV4-2 with TRBJ2-2, with TRBD2 matching 11 bases. The sequencing input was CD4+ T cells from blood. CDR3 sequence (DNA): TGTGCCAGCAGCCAAGAACCCCATAGCGGGGGGGCGGACGGGGAGCTGTTTTTT. Translated: CASSQEPHSGGADGELFF.